The 25 T cell receptor beta chains in this list originate from one sample, sequenced in a study of radiotherapy plus CTLA-4 blockade in lung cancer. Sequenced by immunoSEQ multiplex PCR; TCRdb stores in-frame clones only, minus some. Counted here are 120,000 or so clones, roughly 74% occurring once; the ten biggest clones make up 4.5% to 6.5%. The material sequenced was peripheral blood, taken from a patient treated with radiotherapy plus ipilimumab. All receptors come from a human donor with non-small cell lung cancer who had a partial response to radiotherapy plus ipilimumab.

The chain recombines TRBV7-9 with TRBJ1-1, with D unclear. The V and J ends lost 5 bases and 0 bases respectively, with 10 bases between them. From germline, CDR1 is SEHNR and CDR2 FQNEAQ (reference sequence). This CDR3 comprises 14 residues. This chain's CDR3 is CASSLISLNTEAFF. CDR3 in DNA: TGTGCCAGCAGCCTTATCTCCTTGAACACTGAAGCTTTCTTT.

This clone occurred a few times. V and J are TRBV6-5 and TRBJ1-5; D is unclear. V shed 5 bases and J shed 5 bases, with 16 bases lying between them. This CDR3 comprises 15 residues. From germline, CDR1 is MNHEY and CDR2 SVGAGI. DNA for the CDR3: TGTGCCAGCAGTGTACAGCGGGCGAAAGATCAGCCCCAGCATTTT. It specifies CASSVQRAKDQPQHF.

The chain recombines TRBV5-1 with TRBJ1-1, with D tentatively TRBD1 (5 bases). The CDR3 has 15 amino acids. Germline CDR1 and CDR2: SGHRS and YFSETQ. V was trimmed by 4 bases and J by 6 bases, leaving 19 bases between them. The CDR3 DNA reads TGCGCCAGCAGCAAAGTAGGGGCAGATCGACCTGAAGCTTTCTTT. It is translated as CASSKVGADRPEAFF.

The chain uses TRBV5-6 and TRBJ2-4; D may be TRBD1 (6 bases). V lost 0 bases and J lost 0, with 10 bases in between. The CDR3 totals 16 residues. Germline-derived CDR1 and CDR2 are SGHDT and YYEEEE. The CDR3 DNA follows: TGTGCCAGCAGCTTGGCCGCAGGGGCAGCCAAAAACATTCAGTACTTC. Protein: CASSLAAGAAKNIQYF.

This clone was seen a handful of times. The CDR3 DNA follows: TGTGCCAGCAGCGTATATGAGCGGACTAGCACAGATACGCAGTATTTT. This encodes CASSVYERTSTDTQYF. V and J are TRBV9 and TRBJ2-3; possibly TRBD2 for D (5 bases). Germline values: CDR1 SGDLS, CDR2 YYNGEE. V was clipped by 1 base and J by 0 bases, with 12 bases between them. The CDR3 has 16 residues. Combining the CDR3 with reference TRBV9 and TRBJ2-3 gives the whole variable domain DSGVTQTPKHLITATGQRVTLRCSPRSGDLSVYWYQQSLDQGLQFLIQYYNGEERAKGNILERFSAQQFPDLHSELNLSSLELGDSALYFCASSVYERTSTDTQYFGPGTRLTVL.

This chain links TRBV4-2 with TRBJ2-6; perhaps TRBD2 as D (5 bases). The CDR3 runs 18 residues. Germline loops: CDR1 LGHNA, CDR2 YNFKEQ. V shed 0 bases and J shed 2 bases, with 14 bases lying between them. The CDR3 loop reads CASSQDLEVYPGANVLTF. The CDR3 DNA reads TGTGCCAGCAGCCAAGATTTGGAGGTTTACCCTGGGGCCAACGTCCTGACTTTC.

As regards this clone: This CDR3 is also generated by other DNA sequences in the sample. The J gene is TRBJ2-3, the V gene TRBV2; D ambiguous. Germline CDR1 reads SNHLY; CDR2 reads FYNNEI. The V gene lost 6 bases and the J gene lost 2 bases, with 3 bases spanning the gap. There are 11 residues in the CDR3. This CDR3 is CASSSTDTQYF. CDR3 DNA: TGTGCCAGCAGCTCCACAGATACGCAGTATTTT.

The chain employs TRBV9 and TRBJ2-1; 13 bases are shared with TRBD2. Germline-derived CDR1 and CDR2 are SGDLS and YYNGEE. Trimming cost V 4 bases and J 6 bases; bases outside gene matches: 13. The CDR3 consists of 18 residues. For the CDR3, the DNA is TGTGCCAGCAGCATAAACACCCAAGGGACTAGCGGGACCAATGAGCAGTTCTTC. Its translation: CASSINTQGTSGTNEQFF.

Only a few counts were recorded for this clone. This chain uses TRBV19 with TRBJ1-1, with TRBD1 matching over 8 bases. Per the germline V gene, CDR1 is LNHDA and CDR2 is SQIVND (reference sequence). V lost 10 bases to trimming and J lost 2 bases; unmatched junction nucleotides: 6. The CDR3 totals 13 residues. The CDR3 sequence is CATLGQANTEAFF. The CDR3 region has the DNA TGTGCCACCTTGGGACAGGCTAACACTGAAGCTTTCTTT.

This clone has only a few counts. The chain couples TRBV27 to TRBJ2-1; D gene unclear. The germline V and J ends were trimmed by 9 bases and 10 bases, with 13 bases remaining between them. The CDR3 sequence is 11 residues long. The germline V gene encodes CDR1 MNHEY and CDR2 SMNVEV (reference sequence). DNA for the CDR3: TGTGCCAGTAAGAAGTCCGCGGAGCAGTTCTTC. Protein product: CASKKSAEQFF.

This clone was observed a handful of times. This chain links TRBV21-1 with TRBJ2-2; TRBD2, the table's D call, was not compared with the DNA. TRBV21-1 is deemed a pseudogene. This CDR3 region has 16 residues. The CDR3 region has the DNA TGTGCCAGCAGCAAAGGGTTAGCGTTTGGTACCGGGGAGCTGTTTTTT. Translating it yields CASSKGLAFGTGELFF.

The chain employs TRBV6-5 and TRBJ2-7; 10 nucleotides match TRBD2. The CDR3 sequence is 16 residues long. V lost 0 bases, J lost 9 bases, and 11 bases stayed unmatched. CDR1 and CDR2 (germline): MNHEY, SVGAGI. CDR3 region: CASSYSQWVAGGPQYF. In DNA, the CDR3 is TGTGCCAGCAGTTACTCGCAATGGGTAGCGGGAGGTCCGCAGTACTTC.

This clone has more than one count but fewer than ten. V and J are TRBV28 and TRBJ2-3, with a possible D match to TRBD1 (6 bases). Trimming cost V 6 bases and J 1 base, with 14 bases left between them. The germline gives CDR1 MDHEN, CDR2 SYDVKM. This CDR3 contains 15 residues. CDR3 nucleotides: TGTGCCAGCAGAACAAGGCCAGGGGGCACAGATACGCAGTATTTT. Translated, it gives CASRTRPGGTDTQYF.

The chain links TRBV27 to TRBJ1-2; possibly TRBD1 for D (6 bases). Germline V gives CDR1 MNHEY, CDR2 SMNVEV (reference sequence). Trimming cost V 6 bases and J 4 bases, with 18 bases left between them. This CDR3 has 15 amino acids. CDR3 amino acids: CASSSAPDRGYGYTF. CDR3 nucleotide sequence: TGTGCCAGCAGCTCAGCCCCGGACAGAGGCTATGGCTACACCTTC.

The rearrangement links TRBV9 to TRBJ2-5; possible D gene TRBD1, 6 bases. The CDR3 runs to 15 residues. The ends were cut back, 3 bases at V and 5 bases at J, with 17 bases in the middle. CDR1 and CDR2 (germline): SGDLS, YYNGEE. The CDR3 loop is CASSATTATGETQYF. For the CDR3, the DNA is TGTGCCAGCAGCGCCACTACAGCAACAGGGGAGACCCAGTACTTC.

This rearrangement joins TRBV12-5 to TRBJ1-2; 8 nucleotides line up with TRBD1. V shed 1 base, J shed 7 bases, and the junction held 2 bases outside the gene matches. This CDR3 region has 13 residues. The germline gives CDR1 LGHNT, CDR2 FRNRAP. CDR3 sequence reads: CASGLGQGAGYTF. As DNA, the CDR3 is TGTGCTAGTGGTTTGGGGCAGGGGGCTGGCTACACCTTC.

The chain couples TRBV29-1 to TRBJ2-5; 8 bases are shared with TRBD2. The CDR3 loop spans 13 amino acids. Germline V gene data show CDR1 as SQVTM and CDR2 as ANQGSEA. Trimming removed 3 bases from V and 5 bases from J; junction bases left unmatched: 5. CDR3 sequence (DNA): TGCAGCGTTGACGGGAGGGCCGGGGAGACCCAGTACTTC. Translation: CSVDGRAGETQYF. Together with reference TRBV29-1 and TRBJ2-5, the CDR3 gives the full variable domain: SAVISQKPSRDICQRGTSLTIQCQVDSQVTMMFWYRQQPGQSLTLIATANQGSEATYESGFVIDKFPISRPNLTFSTLTVSNMSPEDSSIYLCSVDGRAGETQYFGPGTRLLVL.

The CDR3 DNA sequence: TGTGCCAGCAGCTCTCGACAGGGGAATTATAATGGCTACACCTTC. Encoded protein: CASSSRQGNYNGYTF. The chain uses TRBV5-4 and TRBJ1-2; TRBD1 agrees at 8 bases. The germline gives CDR1 SGHNT, CDR2 YYREEE (reference sequence). CDR3 length: 15 amino acids. J was trimmed by 6 bases and V by 3 bases; bases with no gene match: 10.

The chain employs TRBV9 and TRBJ1-3; weak D call: TRBD1 (6 bases). Germline CDR1 and CDR2: SGDLS and YYNGEE. V was cut by 4 bases and J by 4 bases, with 15 bases left in between. The length of the CDR3 is 15 residues. CDR3 nucleotide sequence: TGTGCCAGCAGCCCCCGCCCGGGACAAGGAAACACCATATATTTT. Its translation is CASSPRPGQGNTIYF.

The V and J genes are TRBV9 and TRBJ2-5; 10 nucleotides align to TRBD2. The CDR3 is 17 residues long. V trimming: 0 bases; J trimming: 5 bases; junction bases outside the gene matches: 10. Germline V lookup: CDR1 SGDLS, CDR2 YYNGEE. CDR3 sequence reads: CASSVGSSGSLSETQYF. CDR3 bases: TGTGCCAGCAGCGTAGGTTCTAGCGGGAGCCTTAGCGAGACCCAGTACTTC.

The J gene is TRBJ2-7, the V gene TRBV28; 9 nucleotides align to TRBD2. From germline, CDR1 is MDHEN and CDR2 SYDVKM. With V trimmed by 7 bases and J by 2 bases, 0 bases remained unmatched. The CDR3 length is 12 residues. CDR3 bases: TGTGCCAGCAAGCGGGAGGCCTACGAGCAGTACTTC. It specifies CASKREAYEQYF.

The rearrangement links TRBV5-1 to TRBJ2-1, with 10 bases identical to TRBD2. V shed 3 bases and J 7 bases; nucleotides not matched to a gene: 10. The CDR3 is 16 amino acids. Germline V CDR1 and CDR2: SGHRS, YFSETQ. DNA of the CDR3: TGCGCCAGCAGCTACTGGACTAGCGGCGGAGGGAATGAGCAGTTCTTC. Translated, it gives CASSYWTSGGGNEQFF. Supplemented by reference TRBV5-1 and TRBJ2-1, the full variable domain reads KAGVTQTPRYLIKTRGQQVTLSCSPISGHRSVSWYQQTPGQGLQFLFEYFSETQRNKGNFPGRFSGRQFSNSRSEMNVSTLELGDSALYLCASSYWTSGGGNEQFFGPGTRLTVL.

This rearrangement joins TRBV7-2 to TRBJ1-1, with D perhaps TRBD1 (6 bases). The germline V gene encodes CDR1 SGHTA and CDR2 FQGNSA. With 6 bases removed from V and 3 bases from J, the gap between germline ends came to 17 bases. The CDR3 is 15 amino acids. CDR3 in DNA: TGTGCCAGCAGATATGGACAGTCCATGGACACTGAAGCTTTCTTT. This gives the protein CASRYGQSMDTEAFF.

V is TRBV28 and J is TRBJ1-2; TRBD1 agrees at 7 bases. CDR3 length: 14 residues. The trim removed 2 bases at V and 3 bases at J, leaving 3 bases unmatched. The germline V gene encodes CDR1 MDHEN and CDR2 SYDVKM. The CDR3 protein is CASSLPTGDYGYTF. CDR3 sequence (DNA): TGTGCCAGCAGTTTACCTACAGGGGACTATGGCTACACCTTC.

The CDR3 is CASSLETGLQETQYF. CDR3 bases: TGTGCCAGCAGCTTGGAGACAGGGTTACAAGAGACCCAGTACTTC. The rearrangement links TRBV5-4 to TRBJ2-5, with 7 bases lining up with TRBD1. The length of the CDR3 is 15 residues. J was trimmed by 2 bases and V by 0 bases; bases with no gene match: 4. Germline CDR1 and CDR2: SGHNT and YYREEE (reference sequence).